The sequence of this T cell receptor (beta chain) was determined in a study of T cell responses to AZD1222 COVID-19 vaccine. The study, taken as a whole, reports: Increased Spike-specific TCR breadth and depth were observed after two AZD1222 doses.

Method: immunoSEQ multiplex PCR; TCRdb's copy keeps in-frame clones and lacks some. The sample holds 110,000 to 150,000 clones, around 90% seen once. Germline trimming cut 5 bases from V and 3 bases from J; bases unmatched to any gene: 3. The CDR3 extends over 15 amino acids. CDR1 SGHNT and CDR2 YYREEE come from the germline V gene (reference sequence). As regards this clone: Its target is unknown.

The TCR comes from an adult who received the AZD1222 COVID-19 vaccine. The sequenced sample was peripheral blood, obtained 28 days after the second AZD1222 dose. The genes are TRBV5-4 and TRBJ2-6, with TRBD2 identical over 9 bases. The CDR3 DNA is TGTGCCAGCAGGGAAGCGGGAGGTGGGGCCAACGTCCTGACTTTC. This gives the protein CASREAGGGANVLTF.